These T cell receptor beta chains were read from a single sample in a study of T cells after yellow fever vaccination. TCRdb passed the 5' RACE reads through MiXCR, listing each CDR3 protein once. The sample holds some 350,000 distinct CDR3 sequences; more than 8.5% are singletons and the top ten take under 20%. The sample in question was PBMCs, obtained on the day of the first yellow fever vaccination. Every receptor here comes from a young man who received the YFV17D yellow fever vaccine. The CDR3 runs from the conserved cysteine through the conserved F or W. The order of the fields is J gene, CDR3 length, clone size, D gene, V gene, CDR3 protein, CDR3 DNA. The D gene is left open where the match is weak. Some rows have no size entry. The others give once, few or many, or a class for an expanded clone.

j_gene: TRBJ2-7
len: 16
abundance: few
d_gene: TRBD2
v_gene: TRBV7-2
CDR3aa: CASSLVSGGGHYEQYF
CDR3nt: TGTGCCAGCAGCTTAGTGTCCGGGGGAGGGCATTACGAGCAGTACTTC

j_gene: TRBJ2-7
len: 13
abundance: -
d_gene: -
v_gene: TRBV5-8
CDR3aa: CASSFGGRAEQYF
CDR3nt: TGTGCCAGCAGCTTCGGAGGGAGAGCGGAGCAGTACTTC

j_gene: TRBJ1-1
len: 14
abundance: few
d_gene: -
v_gene: TRBV6-2/TRBV6-3
CDR3aa: CASSYMGGGTEAFF
CDR3nt: TGTGCCAGCAGTTACATGGGGGGTGGCACTGAAGCTTTCTTT

j_gene: TRBJ2-2
len: 16
abundance: few
d_gene: TRBD2
v_gene: TRBV7-2
CDR3aa: CASSWAGGSNTGELFF
CDR3nt: TGTGCCAGCAGCTGGGCGGGGGGATCGAACACCGGGGAGCTGTTTTTT

j_gene: TRBJ2-5
len: 14
abundance: many
d_gene: TRBD2
v_gene: TRBV9
CDR3aa: CASSAGLAYPTQYF
CDR3nt: TGTGCCAGCAGCGCGGGACTAGCGTATCCGACCCAGTACTTC

j_gene: TRBJ1-1
len: 15
abundance: -
d_gene: TRBD1
v_gene: TRBV5-1
CDR3aa: CASSWSGTDMTEAFF
CDR3nt: TGCGCCAGCAGCTGGTCCGGGACAGATATGACCGAAGCTTTCTTT

j_gene: TRBJ1-2
len: 15
abundance: -
d_gene: TRBD1
v_gene: TRBV7-2
CDR3aa: CASKDRGRGVGGYTF
CDR3nt: TGTGCCAGCAAGGACAGGGGGAGGGGGGTTGGCGGCTACACCTTC

j_gene: TRBJ2-3
len: 15
abundance: few
d_gene: -
v_gene: TRBV9
CDR3aa: CASSAISTYTDTQYF
CDR3nt: TGTGCCAGCAGCGCCATCTCGACGTACACAGATACGCAGTATTTT

j_gene: TRBJ1-1
len: 14
abundance: few
d_gene: -
v_gene: TRBV5-1
CDR3aa: CASSLENMNTEAFF
CDR3nt: TGCGCCAGCAGCTTGGAGAACATGAACACTGAAGCTTTCTTT

j_gene: TRBJ2-3
len: 14
abundance: -
d_gene: -
v_gene: TRBV9
CDR3aa: CASSVRRGVDTQYF
CDR3nt: TGTGCCAGCAGCGTACGGCGCGGGGTAGATACGCAGTATTTT

j_gene: TRBJ2-7
len: 14
abundance: -
d_gene: -
v_gene: TRBV5-4
CDR3aa: CASSQKTDSGQLYF
CDR3nt: TGTGCCAGCAGTCAAAAAACAGATTCGGGACAACTGTACTTC

j_gene: TRBJ2-5
len: 15
abundance: few
d_gene: -
v_gene: TRBV12-3/TRBV12-4
CDR3aa: CASKGQARAGETQYF
CDR3nt: TGTGCCAGCAAAGGCCAGGCTAGGGCGGGGGAGACCCAGTACTTC

j_gene: TRBJ1-2
len: 12
abundance: -
d_gene: TRBD1
v_gene: TRBV29-1
CDR3aa: CSVGQGDYGYTF
CDR3nt: TGCAGCGTCGGACAGGGGGACTATGGCTACACCTTC

j_gene: TRBJ1-6
len: 15
abundance: few
d_gene: -
v_gene: TRBV5-1
CDR3aa: CASSQAGTDNSPLHF
CDR3nt: TGCGCCAGCAGCCAAGCCGGGACGGATAATTCACCCCTCCACTTT

j_gene: TRBJ2-1
len: 14
abundance: -
d_gene: -
v_gene: TRBV30
CDR3aa: CAWSVESNYNELFF
CDR3nt: TGTGCCTGGAGTGTAGAGTCGAACTACAATGAGCTGTTCTTC

j_gene: TRBJ2-3
len: 16
abundance: many
d_gene: TRBD1
v_gene: TRBV7-9
CDR3aa: CASSPRTGVGTDTQYF
CDR3nt: TGTGCCAGCAGCCCACGGACAGGGGTTGGTACAGATACGCAGTATTTT

j_gene: TRBJ2-7
len: 13
abundance: few
d_gene: -
v_gene: TRBV6-6
CDR3aa: CASSYGGTYEQYF
CDR3nt: TGTGCCAGCAGTTACGGGGGTACCTACGAGCAGTACTTC

j_gene: TRBJ1-1
len: 12
abundance: many
d_gene: -
v_gene: TRBV29-1
CDR3aa: CSANGARTEAFF
CDR3nt: TGCAGCGCAAACGGGGCTAGGACTGAAGCTTTCTTT

j_gene: TRBJ2-7
len: 16
abundance: many
d_gene: -
v_gene: TRBV7-2
CDR3aa: CASSSPGLTSSYEQYF
CDR3nt: TGTGCCAGCAGCTCACCGGGCCTTACATCATCCTACGAGCAGTACTTC

j_gene: TRBJ2-1
len: 13
abundance: -
d_gene: -
v_gene: TRBV6-6
CDR3aa: CASSYSRDNEQFF
CDR3nt: TGTGCCAGCAGTTACTCAAGGGACAATGAGCAGTTCTTC

j_gene: TRBJ1-2
len: 14
abundance: many
d_gene: -
v_gene: TRBV29-1
CDR3aa: CSVDLSQTTYGYTF
CDR3nt: TGCAGCGTTGATCTCAGTCAGACCACCTATGGCTACACCTTC

j_gene: TRBJ1-2
len: 17
abundance: few
d_gene: -
v_gene: TRBV6-5
CDR3aa: CASSFLISTDGTYGYTF
CDR3nt: TGTGCCAGCAGTTTCCTCATAAGTACGGACGGAACCTATGGCTACACCTTC

j_gene: TRBJ2-2
len: 14
abundance: -
d_gene: -
v_gene: TRBV7-2
CDR3aa: CASSYGAGTGELFF
CDR3nt: TGTGCCAGCAGCTACGGGGCCGGGACCGGGGAGCTGTTTTTT

j_gene: TRBJ2-2
len: 16
abundance: few
d_gene: -
v_gene: TRBV12-5
CDR3aa: CASGFFSDGRTGELFF
CDR3nt: TGTGCTAGTGGTTTTTTTTCGGACGGAAGGACCGGGGAGCTGTTTTTT

j_gene: TRBJ2-2
len: 17
abundance: few
d_gene: TRBD1
v_gene: TRBV5-1
CDR3aa: CASSLGNGQGDTGELFF
CDR3nt: TGCGCCAGCAGCTTGGGAAATGGACAGGGGGACACCGGGGAGCTGTTTTTT

j_gene: TRBJ2-7
len: 13
abundance: many
d_gene: -
v_gene: TRBV29-1
CDR3aa: CSVRAGSFYEQYF
CDR3nt: TGCAGCGTCAGGGCGGGGAGTTTCTACGAGCAGTACTTC

j_gene: TRBJ2-3
len: 13
abundance: many
d_gene: -
v_gene: TRBV9
CDR3aa: CASSVEGTDTQYF
CDR3nt: TGTGCCAGCAGCGTAGAGGGCACAGATACGCAGTATTTT

j_gene: TRBJ2-3
len: 18
abundance: few
d_gene: -
v_gene: TRBV14
CDR3aa: CASSQDPDSIKYTDTQYF
CDR3nt: TGTGCCAGCAGCCAAGATCCGGACTCAATCAAATACACAGATACGCAGTATTTT

j_gene: TRBJ1-1
len: 13
abundance: few
d_gene: TRBD1
v_gene: TRBV6-1
CDR3aa: CASKRDSSAEAFF
CDR3nt: TGTGCCAGCAAGCGGGACAGTTCAGCTGAAGCTTTCTTT

j_gene: TRBJ1-6
len: 14
abundance: few
d_gene: TRBD1
v_gene: TRBV7-3
CDR3aa: CASSLGTENSPLHF
CDR3nt: TGTGCCAGCAGCTTAGGGACAGAAAATTCACCCCTCCACTTT

j_gene: TRBJ2-6
len: 13
abundance: -
d_gene: -
v_gene: TRBV28
CDR3aa: CASFGSGANVLTF
CDR3nt: TGTGCCAGCTTTGGCTCTGGGGCCAACGTCCTGACTTTC

j_gene: TRBJ1-4
len: 14
abundance: -
d_gene: -
v_gene: TRBV2
CDR3aa: CATLPGRWDEKLFF
CDR3nt: TGTGCCACTCTCCCCGGGAGGTGGGATGAAAAACTGTTTTTT

j_gene: TRBJ2-1
len: 14
abundance: -
d_gene: -
v_gene: TRBV28
CDR3aa: CASSNYGGYNEQFF
CDR3nt: TGTGCCAGCAGTAACTATGGGGGATACAATGAGCAGTTCTTC

j_gene: TRBJ1-1
len: 12
abundance: -
d_gene: -
v_gene: TRBV5-1
CDR3aa: CASSYQGIEAFF
CDR3nt: TGCGCCAGCAGCTATCAGGGGATTGAAGCTTTCTTT

j_gene: TRBJ2-7
len: 13
abundance: -
d_gene: TRBD1
v_gene: TRBV20-1
CDR3aa: CSAPGQGPYEQYF
CDR3nt: TGCAGTGCTCCTGGACAGGGACCTTACGAGCAGTACTTC

j_gene: TRBJ2-1
len: 16
abundance: many
d_gene: TRBD2
v_gene: TRBV5-1
CDR3aa: CASSGGPGGSYNEQFF
CDR3nt: TGCGCCAGCAGCGGCGGGCCGGGAGGCTCCTACAATGAGCAGTTCTTC

j_gene: TRBJ2-1
len: 12
abundance: many
d_gene: -
v_gene: TRBV4-1
CDR3aa: CASSRRTAEQFF
CDR3nt: TGCGCCAGCAGCCGCCGGACGGCCGAGCAGTTCTTC

j_gene: TRBJ2-1
len: 14
abundance: -
d_gene: TRBD1
v_gene: TRBV12-3/TRBV12-4
CDR3aa: CASQMGQGDNEQFF
CDR3nt: TGTGCCAGCCAAATGGGACAGGGGGACAATGAGCAGTTCTTC

j_gene: TRBJ1-4
len: 13
abundance: -
d_gene: -
v_gene: TRBV20-1
CDR3aa: CSASVRVDEKLFF
CDR3nt: TGCAGTGCTAGCGTTCGGGTCGACGAAAAACTGTTTTTT

j_gene: TRBJ1-6
len: 18
abundance: -
d_gene: -
v_gene: TRBV6-5
CDR3aa: CASSYEIQGPESYSPLHF
CDR3nt: TGTGCCAGCAGTTACGAGATACAAGGGCCCGAATCCTATTCACCCCTCCACTTT

j_gene: TRBJ1-5
len: 14
abundance: -
d_gene: -
v_gene: TRBV3-1
CDR3aa: CASSQDMTNQPQHF
CDR3nt: TGTGCCAGCAGCCAAGATATGACCAATCAGCCCCAGCATTTT

j_gene: TRBJ1-6
len: 18
abundance: few
d_gene: -
v_gene: TRBV20-1
CDR3aa: CSASPRGMGSSYNSPLHF
CDR3nt: TGCAGTGCCAGCCCCCGGGGGATGGGGAGCTCCTATAATTCACCCCTCCACTTT

j_gene: TRBJ1-5
len: 14
abundance: -
d_gene: -
v_gene: TRBV6-1
CDR3aa: CASSRGGADQPQHF
CDR3nt: TGTGCCAGCAGCCGGGGAGGGGCGGATCAGCCCCAGCATTTT

j_gene: TRBJ1-2
len: 14
abundance: few
d_gene: -
v_gene: TRBV12-3/TRBV12-4
CDR3aa: CASRPGSSGGASTF
CDR3nt: TGTGCCAGCAGACCCGGTAGTAGTGGGGGGGCTTCAACCTTC

j_gene: TRBJ2-3
len: 15
abundance: many
d_gene: -
v_gene: TRBV5-1
CDR3aa: CASKFSGPPLDTQYF
CDR3nt: TGCGCCAGCAAATTCTCTGGACCCCCCCTCGATACGCAGTATTTT

j_gene: TRBJ1-2
len: 15
abundance: -
d_gene: -
v_gene: TRBV7-2
CDR3aa: CASSSRAVYAYGYTF
CDR3nt: TGTGCCAGCAGCTCCAGGGCGGTTTACGCCTATGGCTACACCTTC

j_gene: TRBJ1-1
len: 15
abundance: many
d_gene: TRBD1
v_gene: TRBV27
CDR3aa: CASSINRGSNTEAFF
CDR3nt: TGTGCCAGCAGTATAAACAGGGGTTCGAACACTGAAGCTTTCTTT

j_gene: TRBJ1-3
len: 15
abundance: -
d_gene: TRBD1
v_gene: TRBV27
CDR3aa: CASSLEGAAGNTIYF
CDR3nt: TGTGCCAGCAGTTTGGAGGGGGCAGCCGGAAACACCATATATTTT

j_gene: TRBJ1-6
len: 13
abundance: few
d_gene: -
v_gene: TRBV5-5
CDR3aa: CAMSPGLNSPLHF
CDR3nt: TGTGCCATGAGCCCCGGGCTGAATTCACCCCTCCACTTT

j_gene: TRBJ1-1
len: 13
abundance: few
d_gene: -
v_gene: TRBV15
CDR3aa: CATSRDRPGAAFF
CDR3nt: TGTGCCACCAGCAGAGATCGGCCCGGTGCAGCTTTCTTT

j_gene: TRBJ2-2
len: 14
abundance: many
d_gene: -
v_gene: TRBV5-1
CDR3aa: CASSFVGDAGELFF
CDR3nt: TGCGCCAGCAGCTTTGTGGGGGATGCCGGGGAGCTGTTTTTT

j_gene: TRBJ1-2
len: 14
abundance: -
d_gene: TRBD1
v_gene: TRBV5-6
CDR3aa: CASSFGQANYGYTF
CDR3nt: TGTGCCAGCAGCTTCGGACAGGCCAACTATGGCTACACCTTC

j_gene: TRBJ2-5
len: 18
abundance: few
d_gene: -
v_gene: TRBV2
CDR3aa: CASSPPPFDRSRRETQYF
CDR3nt: TGTGCCAGCAGTCCCCCTCCCTTTGACAGGTCGCGGAGGGAGACCCAGTACTTC

j_gene: TRBJ2-7
len: 14
abundance: -
d_gene: -
v_gene: TRBV4-2
CDR3aa: CASSQEPQSYEQYF
CDR3nt: TGTGCCAGCAGCCAAGAACCCCAATCCTACGAGCAGTACTTC

j_gene: TRBJ1-2
len: 16
abundance: few
d_gene: TRBD1
v_gene: TRBV5-1
CDR3aa: CASSGSTGPPDSGYTF
CDR3nt: TGCGCCAGCAGCGGGTCGACAGGGCCGCCAGACAGTGGCTACACCTTC

j_gene: TRBJ2-3
len: 16
abundance: -
d_gene: TRBD2
v_gene: TRBV10-1
CDR3aa: CASSESLAGRTDTQYF
CDR3nt: TGCGCCAGCAGTGAGTCGCTAGCGGGGCGCACAGATACGCAGTATTTT

j_gene: TRBJ2-1
len: 11
abundance: -
d_gene: -
v_gene: TRBV5-4
CDR3aa: CASSLLYDQFF
CDR3nt: TGTGCCAGCAGCTTGTTATATGACCAGTTCTTC

j_gene: TRBJ1-2
len: 15
abundance: -
d_gene: TRBD1
v_gene: TRBV30
CDR3aa: CAWRKRGLGDYGYTF
CDR3nt: TGTGCCTGGAGGAAGAGGGGGCTCGGAGACTATGGCTACACCTTC

j_gene: TRBJ2-3
len: 15
abundance: few
d_gene: TRBD2
v_gene: TRBV6-5
CDR3aa: CASSYALAGGDTQYF
CDR3nt: TGTGCCAGCAGTTACGCACTAGCGGGGGGAGATACGCAGTATTTT

j_gene: TRBJ2-5
len: 17
abundance: few
d_gene: TRBD1
v_gene: TRBV18
CDR3aa: CASSPGQGALSGETQYF
CDR3nt: TGTGCCAGCTCACCCGGACAGGGGGCATTATCCGGAGAGACCCAGTACTTC